This passage covers 16 T cell receptor beta chains from one sample sequenced in a study of blood T cell repertoires in COVID-19. TCRdb's copy holds only in-frame clones and misses some; the assay was immunoSEQ multiplex PCR. The sample gives about 200,000 clones, 87% of which show up once; 20% to 25% is in the top ten. Sequenced material: peripheral blood. These receptors were obtained from a man aged 55-75 years with active or convalescent COVID-19.

CDR3 region: CASSHHLAGAKETQYF. The DNA of the CDR3 is TGTGCCAGCAGCCACCATTTAGCGGGGGCGAAAGAGACCCAGTACTTC. The chain employs TRBV3-1 (or the pseudogene TRBV3-2) and TRBJ2-5; 9 nucleotides line up with TRBD2. This CDR3 contains 16 residues. The V and J ends lost 3 bases and 3 bases, in that order; junction bases with no gene match: 8. Germline values: CDR1 LGHDT, CDR2 YNNKEL (reference sequence).

The rearrangement joins TRBV5-1 to TRBJ2-3, with 9 positions matching TRBD1. Germline loops: CDR1 SGHRS, CDR2 YFSETQ. The CDR3 sequence is 18 residues long. Trimming cost V 0 bases and J 3 bases; bases outside gene matches: 11. The CDR3 bases are TGCGCCAGCAGCTTGGGGCGTGGGGTACAGGGGGCGACAGATACGCAGTATTTT. Its translation is CASSLGRGVQGATDTQYF. The full variable domain, rest sourced from reference TRBV5-1 and TRBJ2-3, is KAGVTQTPRYLIKTRGQQVTLSCSPISGHRSVSWYQQTPGQGLQFLFEYFSETQRNKGNFPGRFSGRQFSNSRSEMNVSTLELGDSALYLCASSLGRGVQGATDTQYFGPGTRLTVL.

The chain combines TRBV5-1 with TRBJ1-6, with D unclear. V shed 2 bases and J shed 7 bases, with 13 bases lying between them. The CDR3 runs to 15 residues. Germline values: CDR1 SGHRS, CDR2 YFSETQ. CDR3 residues: CASSFSLSGNSPLHF. For the CDR3, the DNA is TGCGCCAGCAGCTTTTCCCTATCGGGGAATTCACCCCTCCACTTT.

This clone was found once. The chain recombines TRBV28 with TRBJ2-1, with D uncertain. The CDR3 has 15 amino acids. Per the germline V gene, CDR1 is MDHEN and CDR2 is SYDVKM. Trimming took 2 bases from V and 2 from J, leaving 10 bases between them. CDR3 coding DNA: TGTGCCAGCAGTTTAAGGAGAGGTGCCTACAATGAGCAGTTCTTC. It is translated as CASSLRRGAYNEQFF.

The chain recombines TRBV6-1 with TRBJ2-7, with 7 bases aligning to TRBD1. The junction had 14 bases not matched to a gene; V was cut back by 2 bases and J by 7 bases. Looked up from germline, CDR1 is MNHNS and CDR2 is SASEGT. The CDR3 extends over 16 amino acids. CDR3 loop: CASSENSSGGLGEQYF. Here the CDR3 DNA reads TGTGCCAGCAGTGAAAATTCGTCAGGGGGATTGGGGGAGCAGTACTTC.

The chain couples TRBV2 to TRBJ2-5; a possible D gene is TRBD2 (5 bases). V was shortened by 4 bases and J by 3 bases, with 12 bases between the two germline ends. CDR3 size: 14 residues. Looked up from germline, CDR1 is SNHLY and CDR2 is FYNNEI. The CDR3, as DNA: TGTGCCAGCAGTGGGGCAGCCGGGAAAGAGACCCAGTACTTC. Amino acids: CASSGAAGKETQYF.

The rearrangement uses TRBV3-1 (or the pseudogene TRBV3-2) and TRBJ1-2, with 7 bases aligning to TRBD1. The CDR3 is 15 amino acids. In germline, CDR1 is LGHDT, CDR2 YNNKEL (reference sequence). Trimming at V came to 4 bases and at J to 0 bases, leaving 5 bases not matched to a gene. The CDR3 loop reads CASSPGTASNYGYTF. CDR3 in DNA: TGTGCCAGCAGCCCAGGGACAGCCTCTAACTATGGCTACACCTTC.

This clone was seen more than once but under ten times. The rearrangement links TRBV24-1 to TRBJ1-5; tentative D call: TRBD1 (5 bases). CDR3 length equals 15 residues. Deletions cut 3 bases from V and 4 bases from J, with 12 bases between. Germline V gives CDR1 KGHDR, CDR2 SFDVKD. CDR3 in DNA: TGTGCCACCAGTGATCCCAGGCAGGGTAATCAGCCCCAGCATTTT. Amino acids: CATSDPRQGNQPQHF.

CDR3 nucleotides: TGTGCCAGTAGTATATCAGGGATCCGCAATCAGCCCCAGCATTTT. This gives the protein CASSISGIRNQPQHF. The V call is TRBV19, the J call TRBJ1-5, with D maybe TRBD1 (5 bases). Between the trimmed V and J ends, which lost 2 bases and 2 bases, there was a span of 10 bases. The germline gives CDR1 LNHDA, CDR2 SQIVND (reference sequence). The CDR3 is 15 residues long. Full variable domain (rest looked up from reference TRBV19 and TRBJ1-5): DGGITQSPKYLFRKEGQNVTLSCEQNLNHDAMYWYRQDPGQGLRLIYYSQIVNDFQKGDIAEGYSVSREKKESFPLTVTSAQKNPTAFYLCASSISGIRNQPQHFGDGTRLSIL.

This rearrangement joins TRBV4-2 to TRBJ1-4; 9 bases are a match to TRBD1. The V gene end was trimmed by 3 bases and the J gene end by 2 bases; junction bases not matched to a gene: 7. CDR1 is LGHNA and CDR2 is YNFKEQ in the germline V gene. The CDR3 sequence is 17 residues long. The CDR3 nucleotides are TGTGCCAGCAGCCAGACCTACAGGGGGCCCACTAATGAAAAACTGTTTTTT. This translates into CASSQTYRGPTNEKLFF.

V gene TRBV5-1 combines with J gene TRBJ1-5; tentative D call: TRBD1 (5 bases). CDR3 length: 13 residues. With 4 bases removed from V and 4 bases from J, the gap between germline ends came to 9 bases. Germline-derived CDR1 and CDR2 are SGHRS and YFSETQ. Written as DNA, the CDR3 is TGCGCCAGCAGCATTGACAGTAATCAGCCCCAGCATTTT. This encodes CASSIDSNQPQHF.

This clone was counted a single time. The V gene is TRBV3-1 (or the pseudogene TRBV3-2), the J gene TRBJ2-2; D is undetermined. Germline V gives CDR1 LGHDT, CDR2 YNNKEL (reference sequence). The V gene lost 4 bases and the J gene lost 7 bases, with 13 bases spanning the gap. CDR3 length: 14 residues. The CDR3 reads CASSPRGTRGELFF. Written as DNA, the CDR3 is TGTGCCAGCAGCCCGAGAGGTACGCGCGGGGAGCTGTTTTTT.

The chain carries TRBV5-1 and TRBJ2-7; the match to TRBD1 covers 8 bases. The CDR3 totals 14 residues. CDR1 SGHRS and CDR2 YFSETQ come from the germline V gene. The V and J ends lost 4 bases and 3 bases, in that order; junction bases with no gene match: 6. The CDR3 region has the DNA TGCGCCAGCAGCCGGGACAGGTTGAACTACGAGCAGTACTTC. This gives the protein CASSRDRLNYEQYF.

V is TRBV15 and J is TRBJ2-3; a possible D gene is TRBD2 (5 bases). This CDR3 is built from 14 residues. V lost 3 bases to trimming and J lost 0 bases, with 7 bases between them. Germline V CDR1 and CDR2: LNHNV, YYDKDF (reference sequence). As DNA, the CDR3 is TGTGCCACCAGCAGGGGAGACAGCACAGATACGCAGTATTTT. Its translation is CATSRGDSTDTQYF.

The V and J genes are TRBV11-2 and TRBJ1-6; D is undetermined. The CDR3 consists of 11 residues. The V gene's germline CDR1 is SGHAT and CDR2 FQNNGV. V was shortened by 5 bases and J by 7 bases, with 3 bases between the two germline ends. The CDR3 DNA follows: TGTGCCAGCAGCCTAAATTCACCCCTCCACTTT. It specifies CASSLNSPLHF. Combining the CDR3 with reference TRBV11-2 and TRBJ1-6 gives the whole variable domain EAGVAQSPRYKIIEKRQSVAFWCNPISGHATLYWYQQILGQGPKLLIQFQNNGVVDDSQLPKDRFSAERLKGVDSTLKIQPAKLEDSAVYLCASSLNSPLHFGNGTRLTVT.

This clone has just a few counts. This chain links TRBV18 with TRBJ1-4; possible D gene TRBD1, 5 bases. V was shortened by 2 bases and J by 11 bases, with 21 bases between the two germline ends. Per the germline V gene, CDR1 is KGHSH and CDR2 is LQKENI. CDR3 length: 16 residues. CDR3 residues: CASSPTSAINQGKLFF. The CDR3 DNA reads as TGTGCCAGCTCACCAACGTCCGCTATCAATCAGGGTAAACTGTTTTTT.